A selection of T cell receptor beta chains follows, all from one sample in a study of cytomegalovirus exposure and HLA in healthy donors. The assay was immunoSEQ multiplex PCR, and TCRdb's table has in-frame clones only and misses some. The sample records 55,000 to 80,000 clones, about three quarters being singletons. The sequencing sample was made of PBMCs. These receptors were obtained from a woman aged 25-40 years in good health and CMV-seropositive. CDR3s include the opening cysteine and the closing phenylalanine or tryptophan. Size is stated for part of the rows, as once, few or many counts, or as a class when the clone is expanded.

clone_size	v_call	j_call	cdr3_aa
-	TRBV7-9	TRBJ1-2	CASSFRQGNYGYTF
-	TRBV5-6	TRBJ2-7	CASRQGLAGVYEQYF
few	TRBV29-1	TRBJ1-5	CSVGQGGDQPQHF
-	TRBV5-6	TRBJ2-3	CASSPSADTQYF
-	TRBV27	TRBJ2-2	CASSSRGTGELFF
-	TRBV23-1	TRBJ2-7	CASNRGNSYEQYF
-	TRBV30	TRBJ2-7	CAWSQTGSYEQYF
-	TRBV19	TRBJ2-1	CASSNSSGRLNEQFF
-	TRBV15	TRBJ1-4	CATSRERGTGNEKLFF
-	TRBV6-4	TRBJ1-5	CASSDSKSGSSSNQPQHF
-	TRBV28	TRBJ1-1	CASSSGGGTEAFF
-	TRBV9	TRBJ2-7	CASSALAGGAEQYF
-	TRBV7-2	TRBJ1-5	CASSLDGSNQPQHF
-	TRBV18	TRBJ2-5	CASSPGRRETQYF
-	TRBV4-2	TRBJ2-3	CASSQDHRDTQYF
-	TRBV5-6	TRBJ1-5	CASSLGGGFRGTEPQHF
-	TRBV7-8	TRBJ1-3	CASNGGGTGSGNTIYF
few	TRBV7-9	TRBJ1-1	CASSARTGAMNTEAFF
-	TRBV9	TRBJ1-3	CASSVDPRGAGNTIYF
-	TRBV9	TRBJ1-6	CASSVGENSPLHF
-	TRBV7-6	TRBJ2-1	CASSLGQGPKFF
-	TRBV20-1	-	CSASRAGEQYF
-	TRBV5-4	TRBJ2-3	CASRGSTDTQYF
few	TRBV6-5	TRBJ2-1	CASRSSYNEQFF
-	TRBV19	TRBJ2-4	CASSIRGTVIQYF
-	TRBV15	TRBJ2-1	CATSKGREGGYEQFF
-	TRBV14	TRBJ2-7	CASSPQAGVAYEQYF
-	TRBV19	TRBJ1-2	CASSQRGYTF
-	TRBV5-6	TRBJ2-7	CASSIGTAYEQYF
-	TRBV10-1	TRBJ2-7	CASSSSGSMIYEQYF
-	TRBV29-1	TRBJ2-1	CSALAGLAGGPGNNEQFF
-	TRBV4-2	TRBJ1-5	CASSQVSTGGSQPQHF
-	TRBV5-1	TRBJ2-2	CASSLDSARGELFF
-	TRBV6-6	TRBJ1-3	CATSPYLDSFGNTIYF
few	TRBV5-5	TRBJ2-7	CASRSPSGRAVASREQYF
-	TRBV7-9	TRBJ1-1	CASSLVSRGRNTEAFF
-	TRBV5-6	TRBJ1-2	CASSAERTDYGYTF
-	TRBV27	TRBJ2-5	CASSLITSGRQETQYF
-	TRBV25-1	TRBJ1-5	CASSEWRDRQPQHF
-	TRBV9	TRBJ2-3	CASSPRGTSGTDTQYF
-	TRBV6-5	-	CASSSGQGALLDEQYF
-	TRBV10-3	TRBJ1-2	CAIAAGQSYGYTF